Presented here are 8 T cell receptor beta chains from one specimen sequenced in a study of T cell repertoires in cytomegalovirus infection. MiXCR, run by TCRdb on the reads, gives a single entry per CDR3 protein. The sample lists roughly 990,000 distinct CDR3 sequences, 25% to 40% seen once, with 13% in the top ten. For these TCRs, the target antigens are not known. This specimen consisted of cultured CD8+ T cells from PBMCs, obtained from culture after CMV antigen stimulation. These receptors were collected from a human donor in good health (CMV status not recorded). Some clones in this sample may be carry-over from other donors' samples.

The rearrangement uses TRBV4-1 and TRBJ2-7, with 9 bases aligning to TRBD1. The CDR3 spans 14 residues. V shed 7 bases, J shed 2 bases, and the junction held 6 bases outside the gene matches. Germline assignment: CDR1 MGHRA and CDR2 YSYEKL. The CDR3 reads CASIQGALTYEQYV. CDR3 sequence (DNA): TGCGCCAGCATACAGGGGGCATTGACCTACGAGCAGTACGTC.

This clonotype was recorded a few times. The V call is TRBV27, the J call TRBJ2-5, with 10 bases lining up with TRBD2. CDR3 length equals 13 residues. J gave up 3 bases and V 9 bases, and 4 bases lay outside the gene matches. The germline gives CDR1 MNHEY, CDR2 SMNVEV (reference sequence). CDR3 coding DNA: TGTGCCAGTGGACTAGCGGATGAAGAGACCCAGTACTTC. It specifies CASGLADEETQYF.

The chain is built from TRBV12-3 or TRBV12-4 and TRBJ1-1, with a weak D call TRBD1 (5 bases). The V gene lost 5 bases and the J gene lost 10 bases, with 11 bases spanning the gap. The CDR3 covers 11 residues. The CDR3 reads CASSLGEAAFF. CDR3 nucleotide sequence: TGTGCCAGCAGTCTGGGGGAGGCAGCTTTCTTT.

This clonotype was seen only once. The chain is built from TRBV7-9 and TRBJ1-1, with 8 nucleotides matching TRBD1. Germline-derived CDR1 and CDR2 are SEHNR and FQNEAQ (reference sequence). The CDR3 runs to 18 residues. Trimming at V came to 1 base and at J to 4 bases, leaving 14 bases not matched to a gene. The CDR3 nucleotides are TGTGCCAGCAGCTTAGAGCCATTCAGGGGGCTCGGTGTCACTGAAGCTTTCTTT. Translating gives CASSLEPFRGLGVTEAFF.

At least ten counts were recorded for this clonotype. The CDR3 bases are TGTGCCAGCAGCTTAGTAGACCCCCAAGGGCAAGAGACCCAGTACTTC. Protein product: CASSLVDPQGQETQYF. The chain is built from TRBV7-8 and TRBJ2-5, with D unresolved. The V gene's germline CDR1 is SGHVS and CDR2 FQNEAQ. The CDR3 sequence is 16 residues long. Trimming removed 1 base from V and 2 bases from J, with 14 bases in between.

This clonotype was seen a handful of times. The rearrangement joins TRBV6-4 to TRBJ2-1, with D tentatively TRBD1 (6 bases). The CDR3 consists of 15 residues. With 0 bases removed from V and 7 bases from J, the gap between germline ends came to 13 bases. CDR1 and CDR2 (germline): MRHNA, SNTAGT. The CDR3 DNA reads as TGTGCCAGCAGTGACTCAAGGGGGTTCGGGAATGAGCAGTTCTTC. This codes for CASSDSRGFGNEQFF.

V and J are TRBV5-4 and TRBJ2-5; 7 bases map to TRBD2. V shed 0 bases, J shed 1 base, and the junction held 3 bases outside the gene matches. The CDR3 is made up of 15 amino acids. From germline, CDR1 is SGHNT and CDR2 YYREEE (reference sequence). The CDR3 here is CASSLELATQETQYF. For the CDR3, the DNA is TGTGCCAGCAGCTTGGAACTAGCGACCCAAGAGACCCAGTACTTC.

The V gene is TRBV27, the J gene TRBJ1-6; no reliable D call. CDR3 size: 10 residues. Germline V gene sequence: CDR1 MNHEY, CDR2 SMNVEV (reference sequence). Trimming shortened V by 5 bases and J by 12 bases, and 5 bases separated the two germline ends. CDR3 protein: CASSGEPLHF. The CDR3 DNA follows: TGTGCCAGCAGTGGAGAACCCCTCCACTTT.